Listed here are 29 T cell receptor beta chains from one sample, sequenced in a study of shared clonotypes between healthy human individuals. Here immunoSEQ multiplex PCR was the method, and the copy in TCRdb shows in-frame clones only, minus some. The sample lists about 960,000 clones; about three quarters were seen once. Sequenced: memory CD4+ T cells sorted from blood. Noted subset: CD45RA-negative fraction. These receptors all come from a man aged 18-30 years in good health.

The chain uses TRBV10-3 and TRBJ2-7, with 7 bases matching TRBD1. There are 13 residues in the CDR3. Per the germline V gene, CDR1 is ENHRY and CDR2 is SYGVKD. V lost 9 bases and J lost 3; bases outside the gene matches: 8. The CDR3 DNA reads as TGTGCCATAAGTCGGACAGGTGGCTACGAGCAGTACTTC. It translates to CAISRTGGYEQYF.

The CDR3 reads CASTKDSTGTYGYTF. CDR3 nucleotides: TGTGCCAGCACAAAGGACTCGACAGGGACCTATGGCTACACCTTC. The chain joins TRBV21-1 to TRBJ1-2; the table's D call TRBD1 went unverified against the DNA. TRBV21-1 constitutes a pseudogene. CDR3 size: 15 residues.

This chain links TRBV6-1 with TRBJ2-5; TRBD2 is a possible D gene (6 bases). Germline CDR1 MNHNS, CDR2 SASEGT. The length of the CDR3 is 15 residues. Trimming left V 6 bases short and J 2 bases short, with 16 bases between. CDR3 in amino acids: CASRPRLVNQETQYF. The CDR3 coding sequence is TGTGCCAGCAGGCCTAGACTAGTAAATCAAGAGACCCAGTACTTC.

This chain links TRBV29-1 with TRBJ2-3, with 9 bases aligning to TRBD1. Germline CDR1 is SQVTM and CDR2 is ANQGSEA. With 7 bases clipped from V and 6 bases from J, the junction kept 8 bases outside the gene matches. CDR3 length: 13 amino acids. The CDR3 spells CSGGGQGLDTQYF. CDR3 DNA: TGCAGCGGTGGGGGACAGGGCCTGGATACGCAGTATTTT.

This sequence joins TRBV29-1 and TRBJ1-1, with D maybe TRBD1 (6 bases). V was trimmed by 3 bases and J by 4 bases, leaving 15 bases between them. The germline gives CDR1 SQVTM, CDR2 ANQGSEA. This CDR3 region has 14 residues. The CDR3 sequence is CSVDRSGVGTEAFF. CDR3 DNA: TGCAGCGTTGATAGGTCAGGGGTTGGCACTGAAGCTTTCTTT.

This sequence joins TRBV9 and TRBJ2-1, with 9 bases aligning to TRBD2. The CDR3 runs to 15 residues. The germline gives CDR1 SGDLS, CDR2 YYNGEE. V lost 3 bases, J lost 4 bases, and 5 bases stayed unmatched. For the CDR3, the DNA is TGTGCCAGCAGCGCGACTAGCGGAACTTACAATGAGCAGTTCTTC. Residues: CASSATSGTYNEQFF.

This clone was recorded once. The chain carries TRBV10-2 and TRBJ1-5; unclear D gene. Germline CDR1 is WSHSY and CDR2 is SAAADI. Trimming removed 7 bases from V and 2 bases from J, with 21 bases in between. The CDR3 has 17 residues. The DNA for the CDR3 is TGCGCCAGCAACTCGGATCCCGGGGTGGGCGGCAATCAGCCCCAGCATTTT. Translating it yields CASNSDPGVGGNQPQHF.

This clone was counted a few times. This chain links TRBV5-6 with TRBJ1-4, with D possibly matching TRBD1 (5 bases). The CDR3 spans 14 residues. Germline values: CDR1 SGHDT, CDR2 YYEEEE. V dropped 2 bases and J dropped 5 bases, with 10 bases sitting between them. The CDR3 DNA reads TGTGCCAGCAGCTTAGGGACCCCCAATGAAAAACTGTTTTTT. The encoded protein is CASSLGTPNEKLFF.

This rearrangement joins TRBV5-1 to TRBJ1-5, with a tentative D call TRBD1 (6 bases). Germline CDR1 reads SGHRS; CDR2 reads YFSETQ. CDR3 size: 14 residues. Between the trimmed V and J ends, which lost 4 bases and 3 bases, there was a span of 11 bases. The CDR3 DNA is TGCGCCAGCAGCATCGGGACAAACAATCAGCCCCAGCATTTT. This sequence encodes CASSIGTNNQPQHF.

The chain links TRBV6-4 to TRBJ1-5; 9 bases match TRBD1. Trimming cost V 5 bases and J 9 bases; bases outside gene matches: 17. The CDR3 runs to 17 residues. Germline-derived CDR1 and CDR2 are MRHNA and SNTAGT. CDR3 DNA: TGTGCCAGCAGTAGAACAGGGGGCAGGGGCTCAGGCCGGCCCCAGCATTTT. This codes for CASSRTGGRGSGRPQHF.

This chain connects TRBV10-3 to TRBJ1-1; 9 bases fit TRBD1. CDR1 ENHRY and CDR2 SYGVKD come from the germline V gene. J lost 4 bases, V lost 4 bases, and 16 bases had no gene match. This CDR3 is 18 amino acids long. CDR3 in amino acids: CAISASLGTGQGTTEAFF. In DNA, the CDR3 is TGTGCCATCAGTGCATCGCTCGGGACAGGGCAGGGGACCACTGAAGCTTTCTTT.

The V and J genes are TRBV11-2 and TRBJ1-3; D is unresolved. Germline lookup yields CDR1 SGHAT and CDR2 FQNNGV. Between the trimmed V and J ends, which lost 0 bases and 0 bases, there was a span of 9 bases. The CDR3 consists of 16 residues. CDR3 in DNA: TGTGCCAGCAGCTTAGATCAACGGATCTCTGGAAACACCATATATTTT. This translates into CASSLDQRISGNTIYF.

This clone came up once. Within the sample, other DNA sequences also encode this same CDR3. The genes are TRBV7-9 and TRBJ2-1, with D hard to call. Trimming stripped 1 base from V and 7 bases from J, with 8 bases between. The CDR3 is made up of 13 amino acids. From germline, CDR1 is SEHNR and CDR2 FQNEAQ (reference sequence). The CDR3, as DNA: TGTGCCAGCAGCTTAGGCGGAGCTAATGAGCAGTTCTTC. This gives the protein CASSLGGANEQFF.

This clone was counted between two and nine times. J is TRBJ1-1 and V is TRBV10-2, with TRBD1 matching 10 bases. V shed 7 bases, J shed 7 bases, and the junction held 12 bases outside the gene matches. CDR1 and CDR2 (germline): WSHSY, SAAADI. The CDR3 totals 15 residues. The CDR3 here is CASKPGTGALGEAFF. The CDR3 nucleotides read TGCGCCAGCAAACCTGGGACAGGGGCGCTGGGTGAAGCTTTCTTT.

The chain carries TRBV5-4 and TRBJ1-1, with no clear D. Trimming removed 1 base at V and 2 bases at J, with 9 bases between. Germline assignment: CDR1 SGHNT and CDR2 YYREEE (reference sequence). CDR3 size: 14 residues. The DNA of the CDR3 is TGTGCCAGCAGCTTGAGGTTTGGTAACACTGAAGCTTTCTTT. Translation: CASSLRFGNTEAFF.

This clone was recorded only once. V gene TRBV10-2 combines with J gene TRBJ2-1; 12 bases are a match to TRBD2. This CDR3 comprises 14 residues. Germline V CDR1 and CDR2: WSHSY, SAAADI. The junction had 6 bases not matched to a gene; V was cut back by 10 bases and J by 5 bases. DNA of the CDR3: TGCGCCACCAAGACTAGCGGGGGTAACAATGAGCAGTTCTTC. It yields the protein CATKTSGGNNEQFF.

This chain joins TRBV7-6 and TRBJ2-5; D gene unclear. From germline, CDR1 is SGHVS and CDR2 FNYEAQ. This CDR3 has 12 residues. With 3 bases removed from V and 2 bases from J, the gap between germline ends came to 4 bases. CDR3 residues: CASSFSQETQYF. The CDR3 nucleotides are TGTGCCAGCAGCTTTTCGCAAGAGACCCAGTACTTC.

A note on this clone: The junction shows a germline mismatch at one end, possibly a read error. The J gene is TRBJ2-6, the V gene TRBV6-1; 11 bases are shared with TRBD2. The CDR3 is 18 amino acids. The V gene's germline CDR1 is MNHNS and CDR2 SASEGT. In DNA form, the CDR3 reads TGTGCCAGCAGAGAAGGACTAGCGGGCTACTCTGGGGCCAACGTCCTGACTTTC. Translation: CASREGLAGYSGANVLTF.

The V call is TRBV7-2, the J call TRBJ2-2; TRBD2 matches at 12 bases. The germline CDR1 and CDR2 sequences are SGHTA and FQGNSA. The CDR3 sequence is 16 residues long. With V trimmed by 6 bases and J by 7 bases, 9 bases remained unmatched. DNA for the CDR3: TGTGCCAGCAGACTCCTAGCGGGAGGGCCCGGCGGGGAGCTGTTTTTT. It translates to CASRLLAGGPGGELFF. Based on the CDR3 plus reference TRBV7-2 and TRBJ2-2, the full variable domain is GAGVSQSPSNKVTEKGKDVELRCDPISGHTALYWYRQSLGQGLEFLIYFQGNSAPDKSGLPSDRFSAERTGGSVSTLTIQRTQQEDSAVYLCASRLLAGGPGGELFFGEGSRLTVL.

The CDR3 loop is CASSPYSKRGDQETQYF. The CDR3 DNA reads TGTGCCAGCTCACCGTACTCGAAAAGGGGGGACCAAGAGACCCAGTACTTC. The rearrangement links TRBV18 to TRBJ2-5; the D gene could be TRBD1 or TRBD2 (6 bases each). The CDR3 has 17 residues. CDR1 is KGHSH, CDR2 LQKENI, per germline. The V gene lost 3 bases and the J gene lost 0 bases, with 17 bases spanning the gap.

The J gene is TRBJ2-1, the V gene TRBV7-2; possibly TRBD1 for D (6 bases). Deletions cut 3 bases from V and 2 bases from J, with 11 bases between. Germline V gene sequence: CDR1 SGHTA, CDR2 FQGNSA. CDR3 size: 15 residues. The CDR3 region has the DNA TGTGCCAGCAGCTTCGGTACAGGGCCCTACAATGAGCAGTTCTTC. The encoded protein is CASSFGTGPYNEQFF.

This clone was counted only a few times. This CDR3 is CASSPNRGQKYHEQYF. In DNA, the CDR3 is TGTGCCAGCAGCCCTAACAGGGGGCAAAAGTACCACGAGCAGTACTTC. The chain carries TRBV5-8 and TRBJ2-7, with TRBD1 matching 9 bases. This CDR3 contains 16 residues. Trimming removed 4 bases from V and 5 bases from J; junction bases left unmatched: 13. Per the germline V gene, CDR1 is SGHTS and CDR2 is YDEGEE.

The V and J genes are TRBV11-2 and TRBJ1-2, with D perhaps TRBD1 (5 bases). CDR1 and CDR2 from the germline V gene are SGHAT and FQNNGV. The CDR3 is made up of 17 amino acids. The V end lost 2 bases, the J end lost 1 base, and 17 bases lay between the germline ends. For the CDR3, the DNA is TGTGCCAGCAGCTTAAAAGTAGACAGACAAATTAACTATGGCTACACCTTC. Its translation: CASSLKVDRQINYGYTF.

The chain couples TRBV5-6 to TRBJ2-3; TRBD2 matches at 9 bases. J gave up 2 bases and V 4 bases, and 5 bases lay outside the gene matches. The germline CDR1 and CDR2 sequences are SGHDT and YYEEEE. CDR3 length: 15 amino acids. In DNA form, the CDR3 reads TGTGCCAGCAGCCAGACTAGCGGAAACACAGATACGCAGTATTTT. This encodes CASSQTSGNTDTQYF.

The V and J genes are TRBV5-1 and TRBJ2-4, with D unresolved. V lost 0 bases to trimming and J lost 6 bases, with 10 bases between them. Germline CDR1 and CDR2: SGHRS and YFSETQ. This CDR3 spans 14 amino acids. The CDR3 DNA reads TGCGCCAGCAGCTTGGCCCCAGGAGCAAACATTCAGTACTTC. It specifies CASSLAPGANIQYF.

The chain links TRBV18 to TRBJ2-7, with 9 bases lining up with TRBD2. After removal of 3 bases from V and 6 bases from J, the junction contained 6 bases not matched to a gene. Germline V gene data show CDR1 as KGHSH and CDR2 as LQKENI. The CDR3 is 14 residues long. The CDR3, as DNA: TGTGCCAGCTCACCCTCCGGGACTAGCTTCGAGCAGTACTTC. Translating gives CASSPSGTSFEQYF.

The chain uses TRBV27 and TRBJ1-1, with D hard to call. This CDR3 has 13 residues. Germline-derived CDR1 and CDR2 are MNHEY and SMNVEV (reference sequence). Trimming left V 7 bases short and J 6 bases short, with 15 bases between. The CDR3 DNA reads as TGTGCCAGCATAGGGCGGGCGGTGGCTGAAGCTTTCTTT. Its translation is CASIGRAVAEAFF.

This chain connects TRBV18 to TRBJ1-5, with a weak D call TRBD1 (5 bases). Germline V gene data show CDR1 as KGHSH and CDR2 as LQKENI. Deletions cut 4 bases from V and 5 bases from J, with 12 bases between. The CDR3 sequence is 14 residues long. The CDR3 sequence is CASSRGTEDQPQHF. DNA for the CDR3: TGTGCCAGCTCACGAGGGACGGAAGATCAGCCCCAGCATTTT. The entire variable domain, with the rest obtained from reference TRBV18 and TRBJ1-5, is as follows: NAGVMQNPRHLVRRRGQEARLRCSPMKGHSHVYWYRQLPEEGLKFMVYLQKENIIDESGMPKERFSAEFPKEGPSILRIQQVVRGDSAAYFCASSRGTEDQPQHFGDGTRLSIL.

The rearrangement uses TRBV30 and TRBJ1-1; 7 bases map to TRBD1. V dropped 4 bases and J dropped 11; count of bases not matched to a gene: 13. The CDR3 loop spans 13 amino acids. Germline V gene sequence: CDR1 GTSNPN, CDR2 SVGIG (reference sequence). CDR3 sequence (DNA): TGTGCCTGGAAAAGACAGGGAATACTCTCGGCTTTCTTT. This sequence encodes CAWKRQGILSAFF. The full variable domain, in which reference TRBV30 and TRBJ1-1 provide the parts outside the CDR3, is SQTIHQWPATLVQPVGSPLSLECTVEGTSNPNLYWYRQAAGRGLQLLFYSVGIGQISSEVPQNLSASRPQDRQFILSSKKLLLSDSGFYLCAWKRQGILSAFFGQGTRLTVV.